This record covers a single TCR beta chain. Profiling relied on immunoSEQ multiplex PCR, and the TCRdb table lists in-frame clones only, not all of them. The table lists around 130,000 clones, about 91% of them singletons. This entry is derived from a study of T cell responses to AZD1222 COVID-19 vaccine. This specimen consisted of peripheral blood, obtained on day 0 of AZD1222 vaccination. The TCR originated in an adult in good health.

As DNA, the CDR3 is TGTGCTAGTGGTTCAAGTGGGAACACTGAAGCTTTCTTT. This codes for CASGSSGNTEAFF. V gene TRBV12-5 combines with J gene TRBJ1-1, with no clear D. There are 13 residues in the CDR3. CDR1 and CDR2 (germline): LGHNT, FRNRAP. Trimming removed 4 bases at V and 1 base at J, with 7 bases between.